One and the same sample provided the 10 T cell receptor beta chains below, sequenced in a study of cytomegalovirus exposure and HLA in healthy donors. The PCR employed 60 Vbeta primers together with 13 Jbeta primers. Method: immunoSEQ multiplex PCR; TCRdb's copy keeps in-frame clones and lacks some. The data show 200,000 or so clones, with over 75% seen just once and 0.2% to 0.3% held by the top ten. Sequences were obtained from PBMCs. All receptors come from a girl under three years old in good health and CMV-seronegative.

CDR3 nucleotides: TGTGCCAGCAGCAGACTGACGTACGAGCAGTACTTC. It is translated as CASSRLTYEQYF. The chain couples TRBV2 to TRBJ2-7; D unresolved. CDR1 and CDR2 from the germline V gene are SNHLY and FYNNEI. The CDR3 is 12 residues long. Trimming left V 6 bases short and J 4 bases short, with 10 bases between. The variable domain in full, with the rest retrieved from reference TRBV2 and TRBJ2-7, is EPEVTQTPSHQVTQMGQEVILRCVPISNHLYFYWYRQILGQKVEFLVSFYNNEISEKSEIFDDQFSVERPDGSNFTLKIRSTKLEDSAMYFCASSRLTYEQYFGPGTRLTVT.

A single count supports this clone. The genes are TRBV7-9 and TRBJ2-7; unclear D gene. From germline, CDR1 is SEHNR and CDR2 FQNEAQ (reference sequence). This CDR3 region has 12 residues. V lost 5 bases to trimming and J lost 4 bases, with 9 bases between them. CDR3 sequence: CASSRTRYEQYF. Here the CDR3 DNA reads TGTGCCAGCAGCCGTACGCGGTACGAGCAGTACTTC.

V and J are TRBV30 and TRBJ2-7; D not certain. This CDR3 is 13 amino acids long. Germline CDR1 and CDR2: GTSNPN and SVGIG (reference sequence). V gave up 7 bases and J gave up 0 bases, with 13 bases separating them. The CDR3 sequence is CASSRYSSYEQYF. The CDR3, as DNA: TGTGCCTCGTCCCGATACAGCTCCTACGAGCAGTACTTC.

In this sample, this clone turned up once. Other DNA sequences in the same sample also yield this CDR3. The genes are TRBV30 and TRBJ1-3, with unresolved D. Germline V gene data show CDR1 as GTSNPN and CDR2 as SVGIG (reference sequence). The ends were cut back, 0 bases at V and 4 bases at J, with 4 bases in the middle. The CDR3 covers 12 residues. CDR3 bases: TGTGCCTGGAGTGTTCAGGGAAACACCATATATTTT. Amino acid sequence: CAWSVQGNTIYF.

The J gene is TRBJ2-3, the V gene TRBV18; 7 bases map to TRBD1. The ends lost 2 bases at V and 0 bases at J; junction bases unmatched: 5. This CDR3 contains 16 residues. CDR1 and CDR2 (germline): KGHSH, LQKENI. In DNA form, the CDR3 reads TGTGCCAGCTCACCAATCCAGGGACAGAGCACAGATACGCAGTATTTT. Protein sequence: CASSPIQGQSTDTQYF.

Turning to this clone: Other DNA sequences in this specimen translate into the identical CDR3. The rearrangement joins TRBV7-3 to TRBJ1-6, with 9 positions matching TRBD1. Germline V gene data show CDR1 as SGHTA and CDR2 as FQGTGA. The CDR3 consists of 16 residues. The trim removed 5 bases at V and 6 bases at J, leaving 8 bases unmatched. CDR3 amino acids: CASSLGTGFSNSPLHF. CDR3 in DNA: TGTGCCAGCAGCCTAGGGACAGGGTTTTCTAATTCACCCCTCCACTTT.

As for this clone: At one end the junction does not follow the germline gene, possibly because of a read error. The CDR3 here is CSSSLGQGAYEQYF. CDR3 coding DNA: TGTTCCAGCAGCTTAGGACAGGGGGCATACGAGCAGTACTTC. The chain carries TRBV7-9 and TRBJ2-7; 11 bases are a match to TRBD1. This CDR3 region has 14 residues. In germline, CDR1 is SEHNR, CDR2 FQNEAQ (reference sequence).

V and J are TRBV30 and TRBJ1-2, with D maybe TRBD1 (5 bases). The CDR3 extends over 14 amino acids. Germline CDR1 and CDR2: GTSNPN and SVGIG (reference sequence). V shed 2 bases and J shed 6 bases, with 16 bases lying between them. The CDR3 sequence: CAWSLSGGGDGYTF. CDR3 in DNA: TGTGCCTGGAGTCTATCGGGGGGAGGGGATGGCTACACCTTC.

This chain joins TRBV9 and TRBJ1-2; D is uncertain. Germline assignment: CDR1 SGDLS and CDR2 YYNGEE. Trimming cost V 3 bases and J 2 bases, with 8 bases left between them. The CDR3 has 13 amino acids. The CDR3 sequence is CASSGPGNYGYTF. CDR3 sequence (DNA): TGTGCCAGCAGCGGCCCGGGAAACTATGGCTACACCTTC.

The V call is TRBV19, the J call TRBJ1-5; 9 bases agree with TRBD1. V shed 3 bases and J 5 bases; nucleotides not matched to a gene: 8. Germline CDR1 reads LNHDA; CDR2 reads SQIVND (reference sequence). The length of the CDR3 is 16 residues. The CDR3 protein is CASSMVGTGGYQPQHF. The CDR3 nucleotides read TGTGCCAGTAGTATGGTCGGTACAGGGGGCTATCAGCCCCAGCATTTT. The whole variable domain, remainder taken from reference TRBV19 and TRBJ1-5, is DGGITQSPKYLFRKEGQNVTLSCEQNLNHDAMYWYRQDPGQGLRLIYYSQIVNDFQKGDIAEGYSVSREKKESFPLTVTSAQKNPTAFYLCASSMVGTGGYQPQHFGDGTRLSIL.